This TCR beta chain appears in the sequencing data of a study of neurological immune-mediated disorders. As for time point: longitudinal time-point 3. One entry per CDR3 protein, called by TCRdb with MiXCR from the 5' RACE reads. The repertoire consists of around 97,000 distinct CDR3 sequences, with about 10% occurring once and the leading ten covering 2.5% to 4%. Sequencing input: PBMCs. This sequence originates from a female donor with HTLV-1-associated myelopathy (HAM/TSP).

The CDR3 DNA reads as TGTGCCAGCAGCCCCCGACAGGGGGTGGCCTACGAGCAGTACTTC. The encoded protein is CASSPRQGVAYEQYF. The V and J genes are TRBV3-1 and TRBJ2-7; 9 nucleotides line up with TRBD1. Germline CDR1 is LGHDT and CDR2 is YNNKEL (reference sequence). This CDR3 has 15 amino acids. Unmatched junction bases numbered 6, after V lost 4 bases and J lost 2 bases.